Following are 4 T cell receptor beta chains from one sample sequenced in a study of early stage breast cancer tumors. TCRdb keeps only in-frame clones here, not all; method: immunoSEQ multiplex PCR. The sample lists 55,000 to 70,000 clones; less than 90% were seen once. The sample was blood. The receptors were sampled from a person aged 35-55 years with breast cancer.

The chain employs TRBV4-1 and TRBJ2-2; no firm D call. Germline V gene sequence: CDR1 MGHRA, CDR2 YSYEKL. The CDR3 contains 17 residues. Trimming pared 0 bases from V and 10 bases from J, leaving 21 bases between. The CDR3 here is CASSQDPVTEIGEELFF. The CDR3 nucleotides read TGCGCCAGCAGCCAAGATCCGGTTACAGAGATCGGCGAGGAGCTGTTTTTT.

This clone was counted between two and nine times. The chain has TRBV27 and TRBJ1-2; 7 bases fit TRBD1. Per the germline V gene, CDR1 is MNHEY and CDR2 is SMNVEV (reference sequence). Losses at the gene ends were 4 bases for V and 6 bases for J; bases not matched to a gene: 8. The CDR3 covers 14 residues. The CDR3 protein is CASSWTGAGDGYTF. The CDR3 coding sequence is TGTGCCAGCAGTTGGACAGGAGCCGGGGATGGCTACACCTTC.

The chain joins TRBV12-5 to TRBJ1-1, with 7 bases aligning to TRBD1. CDR1 and CDR2 (germline): LGHNT, FRNRAP. The CDR3 runs to 13 residues. V lost 5 bases and J lost 10; bases outside the gene matches: 10. DNA of the CDR3: TGTGCTAGTGGTCCGGACAGGAGCTTTTCAGCTTTCTTT. Its translation is CASGPDRSFSAFF.

The chain uses TRBV7-6 and TRBJ2-2, with 7 bases matching TRBD2. The length of the CDR3 is 15 residues. With 5 bases clipped from V and 6 bases from J, the junction kept 9 bases outside the gene matches. Germline values: CDR1 SGHVS, CDR2 FNYEAQ. CDR3 in amino acids: CASSPTGGSPGELFF. DNA for the CDR3: TGTGCCAGCAGCCCGACTGGCGGGAGCCCCGGGGAGCTGTTTTTT.